What follows are 17 T cell receptor beta chains derived from one specimen sequenced in a study of shared clonotypes between healthy human individuals. Here immunoSEQ multiplex PCR was the method, and the copy in TCRdb shows in-frame clones only, minus some. The sample consists of millions of clones, 90% to 95% of them appearing once. Sequenced: naive CD4+ T cells sorted from blood. The sample's subset: CD45RA+ positively selected. The receptors shown here come from a man younger than 35 in good health.

V is TRBV4-3 and J is TRBJ2-1, with D possibly being TRBD1 (5 bases). CDR1 and CDR2 from the germline V gene are LGHNA and YSLEER. The CDR3 runs 14 residues. With 0 bases removed from V and 6 bases from J, the gap between germline ends came to 9 bases. The CDR3: CASSQEQGFNEQFF. Written as DNA, the CDR3 is TGCGCCAGCAGCCAAGAGCAGGGTTTCAATGAGCAGTTCTTC.

The V call is TRBV4-3, the J call TRBJ2-1; the match to TRBD2 covers 13 bases. Trimming removed 3 bases from V and 6 bases from J; junction bases left unmatched: 5. Per the germline V gene, CDR1 is LGHNA and CDR2 is YSLEER. The length of the CDR3 is 16 residues. CDR3 DNA sequence: TGCGCCAGCAGCCAGGGAGGGACTAGCGGGATCAATGAGCAGTTCTTC. Protein product: CASSQGGTSGINEQFF.

This chain links TRBV28 with TRBJ2-7; tentatively, D is TRBD1 or TRBD2 (6 bases each). The CDR3 has 16 residues. Germline CDR1 is MDHEN and CDR2 is SYDVKM. Trimming left V 8 bases short and J 0 bases short, with 20 bases between. Here the CDR3 reads CASLTGATSSSYEQYF. Here the CDR3 DNA reads TGTGCCAGCTTAACGGGGGCTACTTCAAGCTCCTACGAGCAGTACTTC.

In DNA form, the CDR3 reads TGTGCCAGCAGCTTAGGTGTCGGTCCCGAAGCTTTCTTT. This translates into CASSLGVGPEAFF. The rearrangement links TRBV7-2 to TRBJ1-1; unclear D gene. Germline values: CDR1 SGHTA, CDR2 FQGNSA. V was pared by 1 base and J by 8 bases, with 11 bases between. The CDR3 runs 13 residues. The whole variable domain, filled in from reference TRBV7-2 and TRBJ1-1, reads GAGVSQSPSNKVTEKGKDVELRCDPISGHTALYWYRQSLGQGLEFLIYFQGNSAPDKSGLPSDRFSAERTGGSVSTLTIQRTQQEDSAVYLCASSLGVGPEAFFGQGTRLTVV.

The chain joins TRBV29-1 to TRBJ1-4; 10 bases line up with TRBD1. This CDR3 region has 13 residues. The germline CDR1 and CDR2 sequences are SQVTM and ANQGSEA. With V trimmed by 5 bases and J by 8 bases, 5 bases remained unmatched. This chain's CDR3 is CSVRGQGGEKLFF. Written as DNA, the CDR3 is TGCAGCGTTCGAGGACAGGGGGGCGAAAAACTGTTTTTT.

This chain links TRBV7-9 with TRBJ2-5; 9 bases are shared with TRBD1. V was clipped by 4 bases and J by 4 bases; unmatched bases: 4. This CDR3 has 14 residues. Germline loops: CDR1 SEHNR, CDR2 FQNEAQ (reference sequence). CDR3 DNA sequence: TGTGCCAGCAGCTCGGGACAGGGTATAGAGACCCAGTACTTC. The encoded protein is CASSSGQGIETQYF.

The chain combines TRBV15 with TRBJ1-5; D unresolved. CDR1 LNHNV and CDR2 YYDKDF come from the germline V gene (reference sequence). V was pared by 0 bases and J by 0 bases, with 18 bases between. There are 19 residues in the CDR3. The CDR3 DNA follows: TGTGCCACCAGCAGAGATTCAGTTCAGGACTACTATAGCAATCAGCCCCAGCATTTT. The encoded protein is CATSRDSVQDYYSNQPQHF.

The chain combines TRBV14 with TRBJ1-5; a weak D match, TRBD1 (6 bases). Trimming stripped 5 bases from V and 1 base from J, with 9 bases between. The CDR3 sequence is 14 residues long. From germline, CDR1 is SGHDN and CDR2 FVKESK. For the CDR3, the DNA is TGTGCCAGCAGCTACAGGGAGAGCAATCAGCCCCAGCATTTT. Translated, it gives CASSYRESNQPQHF.

The chain couples TRBV9 to TRBJ2-2; D is undetermined. Between the trimmed V and J ends, which lost 2 bases and 1 base, there was a span of 15 bases. This CDR3 spans 17 amino acids. Germline V gene data show CDR1 as SGDLS and CDR2 as YYNGEE. The CDR3 DNA is TGTGCCAGCAGCGTTCCCTTCGACAAAGTGAACACCGGGGAGCTGTTTTTT. This encodes CASSVPFDKVNTGELFF.

The rearrangement uses TRBV2 and TRBJ2-2, with TRBD1 identical over 8 bases. CDR3 size: 14 residues. Looked up from germline, CDR1 is SNHLY and CDR2 is FYNNEI. The ends lost 5 bases at V and 7 bases at J; junction bases unmatched: 6. CDR3 bases: TGTGCCAGCAGTCGACAGGGGATAAGCGGGGAGCTGTTTTTT. It yields the protein CASSRQGISGELFF.

V and J are TRBV7-9 and TRBJ2-2; tentative D call: TRBD2 (5 bases). The V end was cut by 5 bases, the J end by 8 bases, with 21 bases between. The CDR3 sequence is 16 residues long. From germline, CDR1 is SEHNR and CDR2 FQNEAQ (reference sequence). CDR3 sequence (DNA): TGTGCCAGCAGCACCTCCCTCTATGAGGGTTCTGGGGAGCTGTTTTTT. Its translation: CASSTSLYEGSGELFF.

Points on this clone: The same CDR3 is also encoded by other DNA sequences in this sample. V usage is TRBV2 and J usage is TRBJ1-1; D unclear. V lost 4 bases and J 0 bases, leaving 6 bases between the germline ends. The CDR3 runs to 13 residues. In germline, CDR1 is SNHLY, CDR2 FYNNEI. The CDR3 loop reads CASSVNLNTEAFF. The CDR3 nucleotides are TGTGCCAGCAGTGTGAACTTGAACACTGAAGCTTTCTTT.

V is TRBV7-9 and J is TRBJ1-2; TRBD1 is a possible D gene (5 bases). CDR1 SEHNR and CDR2 FQNEAQ come from the germline V gene (reference sequence). The CDR3 runs 12 residues. Trimming stripped 2 bases from V and 8 bases from J, with 9 bases between. Written as DNA, the CDR3 is TGTGCCAGCAGCTTATGGGGGGAAGGCTACACCTTC. It encodes CASSLWGEGYTF.

The V and J genes are TRBV11-2 and TRBJ1-4; tentatively, D is TRBD1 (6 bases). This CDR3 comprises 15 residues. V lost 5 bases, J lost 8 bases, and 18 bases lay in between. Germline V gives CDR1 SGHAT, CDR2 FQNNGV. This CDR3 reads CASSRQVSTGEKLFF. The CDR3 coding sequence is TGTGCCAGCAGCCGACAGGTTTCCACCGGGGAAAAACTGTTTTTT.

The chain recombines TRBV5-1 with TRBJ1-6; 7 positions match TRBD1. The V gene's germline CDR1 is SGHRS and CDR2 YFSETQ. CDR3 size: 14 residues. V shed 4 bases and J 8 bases; nucleotides not matched to a gene: 6. CDR3 region: CASSPGQPDSPLHF. CDR3 coding DNA: TGCGCCAGCAGCCCGGGACAGCCTGATTCACCCCTCCACTTT.

This chain uses TRBV2 with TRBJ1-5; no definite D call. V lost 5 bases and J 3 bases, leaving 11 bases between the germline ends. The CDR3 has 14 amino acids. From germline, CDR1 is SNHLY and CDR2 FYNNEI. CDR3 nucleotide sequence: TGTGCCAGCAGTAGCGAAAGTCTCAATCAGCCCCAGCATTTT. Residues: CASSSESLNQPQHF.

The chain carries TRBV7-8 and TRBJ2-7; 10 bases agree with TRBD2. CDR1 and CDR2 from the germline V gene are SGHVS and FQNEAQ. The CDR3 extends over 15 amino acids. The junction had 3 bases not matched to a gene; V was cut back by 3 bases and J by 1 base. Here the CDR3 DNA reads TGTGCCAGCAGCTTGGGACTAGCGACTTCCTACGAGCAGTACTTC. It codes for CASSLGLATSYEQYF.